A single sample is the source of the 17 T cell receptor beta chains below, sequenced in a study of cytomegalovirus exposure and HLA in healthy donors. A multiplex PCR was run with 60 Vbeta primers and 13 Jbeta primers. Libraries were prepared by immunoSEQ multiplex PCR; TCRdb keeps only in-frame clonotypes and omits some of them. Altogether 150,000 or so clones are present, around 82% being singletons, with the ten largest covering about 1%. The source material was PBMCs. The source of these receptors is a man aged 25-40 years in good health and CMV-seronegative.

This chain connects TRBV7-9 to TRBJ1-4, with 8 bases identical to TRBD1. The CDR3 is 14 amino acids. Germline V CDR1 and CDR2: SEHNR, FQNEAQ (reference sequence). J was trimmed by 8 bases and V by 4 bases; bases with no gene match: 6. CDR3 residues: CASSSTGGREKLFF. The CDR3 coding sequence is TGTGCCAGCAGCTCAACAGGGGGGAGAGAAAAACTGTTTTTT. Drawing the rest from reference TRBV7-9 and TRBJ1-4, the complete variable domain is DTGVSQNPRHKITKRGQNVTFRCDPISEHNRLYWYRQTLGQGPEFLTYFQNEAQLEKSRLLSDRFSAERPKGSFSTLEIQRTEQGDSAMYLCASSSTGGREKLFFGSGTQLSVL.

This chain joins TRBV7-8 and TRBJ2-7; possibly TRBD2 for D (7 bases). Germline values: CDR1 SGHVS, CDR2 FQNEAQ. The CDR3 is 15 residues long. Trimming left V 4 bases short and J 3 bases short, with 16 bases between. The CDR3 sequence is CASSSDWGGRYEQYF. DNA of the CDR3: TGTGCCAGCAGCTCAGATTGGGGGGGGCGCTACGAGCAGTACTTC.

This chain links TRBV5-1 with TRBJ2-7, with D tentatively TRBD2 (7 bases). The CDR3 has 16 amino acids. Trimming left V 3 bases short and J 3 bases short, with 19 bases between. Germline-derived CDR1 and CDR2 are SGHRS and YFSETQ. The CDR3 reads CASSWGGQGGNYEQYF. The CDR3 bases are TGCGCCAGCAGCTGGGGGGGGCAGGGAGGGAACTACGAGCAGTACTTC.

Note on this clone: A junction boundary mismatches the germline segment, possibly from a read error. CDR3 DNA: TGTGCCAGCAGGTCGACAGGCCTTAACTGTGGCTACACCTTC. Protein sequence: CASRSTGLNCGYTF. The J gene is TRBJ1-2, the V gene TRBV25-1; possibly TRBD1 for D (6 bases). In germline, CDR1 is MGHDK, CDR2 SYGVNS. This CDR3 has 14 amino acids.

CDR3 protein: CASSWGDSAFYEQYF. The DNA for the CDR3 is TGTGCCAGCAGTTGGGGGGACAGTGCTTTTTACGAGCAGTACTTC. The V gene is TRBV28, the J gene TRBJ2-7; perhaps TRBD1 as D (7 bases). The CDR3 sequence is 15 residues long. V lost 4 bases, J lost 4 bases, and 17 bases lay in between. Germline V gene sequence: CDR1 MDHEN, CDR2 SYDVKM.

The CDR3 region is CASSTGQPATNEKLFF. CDR3 coding DNA: TGTGCCAGCAGCACGGGACAGCCCGCAACTAATGAAAAACTGTTTTTT. The V and J genes are TRBV7-9 and TRBJ1-4, with 7 bases aligning to TRBD1. Looked up from germline, CDR1 is SEHNR and CDR2 is FQNEAQ (reference sequence). V was clipped by 5 bases and J by 0 bases; unmatched bases: 6. CDR3 size: 16 residues.

The rearrangement joins TRBV5-1 to TRBJ1-5; the D is unclear. This CDR3 is 15 amino acids long. V was trimmed by 0 bases and J by 0 bases, leaving 7 bases between them. The V gene's germline CDR1 is SGHRS and CDR2 YFSETQ. The CDR3 is CASSLEGVSNQPQHF. CDR3 DNA sequence: TGCGCCAGCAGCTTGGAGGGAGTTAGCAATCAGCCCCAGCATTTT. Variable domain in full (rest from reference TRBV5-1 and TRBJ1-5): KAGVTQTPRYLIKTRGQQVTLSCSPISGHRSVSWYQQTPGQGLQFLFEYFSETQRNKGNFPGRFSGRQFSNSRSEMNVSTLELGDSALYLCASSLEGVSNQPQHFGDGTRLSIL.

A single count supports this clone. The genes are TRBV6-5 and TRBJ2-1; 9 bases are shared with TRBD1. CDR3 length: 16 residues. V was pared by 4 bases and J by 8 bases, with 12 bases of the junction left unmatched. Germline CDR1 reads MNHEY; CDR2 reads SVGAGI. The CDR3 region is CASSSSQGARFYEQFF. The CDR3 DNA reads as TGTGCCAGCAGTTCCTCACAGGGGGCAAGGTTTTATGAGCAGTTCTTC.

The chain has TRBV12-5 and TRBJ2-3, with TRBD2 matching 7 bases. Germline-derived CDR1 and CDR2 are LGHNT and FRNRAP. The CDR3 covers 15 residues. Germline trimming cut 3 bases from V and 3 bases from J; bases unmatched to any gene: 6. In DNA form, the CDR3 reads TGTGCTAGTGGTTTTGGGAGGGGCGCGACAGATACGCAGTATTTT. Amino acids: CASGFGRGATDTQYF.

The DNA for the CDR3 is TGTGCCAGCGGACAGAGTGAGGGCACTGAAGCTTTCTTT. It encodes CASGQSEGTEAFF. This rearrangement joins TRBV25-1 to TRBJ1-1; tentative D call: TRBD1 (6 bases). Germline-derived CDR1 and CDR2 are MGHDK and SYGVNS. V was pared by 8 bases and J by 4 bases, with 14 bases between. The CDR3 extends over 13 amino acids.

The chain recombines TRBV7-9 with TRBJ1-1, with D perhaps TRBD1 (6 bases). CDR1 is SEHNR and CDR2 is FQNEAQ in the germline V gene (reference sequence). This CDR3 is built from 16 residues. Trimming took 6 bases from V and 0 from J, leaving 17 bases between them. In nucleotides, the CDR3 is TGTGCCAGCAGTTTCAAGGGGGGGATGATGAACACTGAAGCTTTCTTT. This gives the protein CASSFKGGMMNTEAFF.

V gene TRBV2 combines with J gene TRBJ2-2, with 10 bases lining up with TRBD1. CDR1 is SNHLY and CDR2 is FYNNEI in the germline V gene. This CDR3 is 15 amino acids long. Unmatched junction bases numbered 6, after V lost 6 bases and J lost 5 bases. Here the CDR3 DNA reads TGTGCCAGCAGCCGGGACAGGGGACGGACCGGGGAGCTGTTTTTT. Amino acid sequence: CASSRDRGRTGELFF.

The chain has TRBV7-2 and TRBJ1-2, with 10 bases identical to TRBD1. CDR1 and CDR2 from the germline V gene are SGHTA and FQGNSA. The CDR3 length is 13 residues. J gave up 8 bases and V 5 bases, and 5 bases lay outside the gene matches. The CDR3 loop reads CASSPGTGVGYTF. The DNA of the CDR3 is TGTGCCAGCAGCCCCGGGACAGGGGTGGGCTACACCTTC.

The chain is built from TRBV19 and TRBJ1-1, with TRBD1 identical over 8 bases. J lost 8 bases, V lost 6 bases, and 11 bases had no gene match. Germline V gene sequence: CDR1 LNHDA, CDR2 SQIVND (reference sequence). The CDR3 consists of 14 residues. CDR3 coding DNA: TGTGCCAGTAGCAGACAGGGGCTCCAGGGGGAAGCTTTCTTT. It codes for CASSRQGLQGEAFF.

V usage is TRBV23-1 and J usage is TRBJ1-5; no definite D call. TRBV23-1 is marked as an open reading frame, function uncertain. The CDR3 is 16 amino acids. V lost 0 bases to trimming and J lost 6 bases, with 15 bases between them. The CDR3 loop reads CASSQSLHGSGQPQHF. The DNA of the CDR3 is TGCGCCAGCAGTCAATCGTTGCACGGGAGCGGTCAGCCCCAGCATTTT.

The chain joins TRBV10-2 to TRBJ2-2; weak D call: TRBD2 (6 bases). Germline lookup yields CDR1 WSHSY and CDR2 SAAADI. The CDR3 runs 13 residues. With 7 bases removed from V and 2 bases from J, the gap between germline ends came to 8 bases. This CDR3 is CASNSGNTGELFF. CDR3 coding DNA: TGCGCCAGCAATAGCGGAAACACCGGGGAGCTGTTTTTT.

This clone has a handful of counts. This chain joins TRBV15 and TRBJ2-1, with D perhaps TRBD2 (5 bases). CDR3 length: 14 residues. The V end was cut by 5 bases, the J end by 10 bases, with 18 bases between. The germline V gene encodes CDR1 LNHNV and CDR2 YYDKDF (reference sequence). DNA of the CDR3: TGTGCCACCAGCGGAACTCCAACTAAGCGGGAGCAGTTCTTC. This gives the protein CATSGTPTKREQFF.